The 28 T cell receptor beta chains below were found in one sample sequenced in a study of T cell changes during pregnancy in multiple sclerosis. The protocol was immunoSEQ multiplex PCR, while the TCRdb copy is restricted to in-frame clones and leaves out a portion. The sample has approximately 48,000 clones, around 94% seen once. The material sequenced was CD8+ T cells from peripheral blood mononuclear cells, taken before pregnancy. The source is a female donor with multiple sclerosis, enrolled in a pregnancy study.

This chain links TRBV7-9 with TRBJ2-1; the D is unclear. Germline V CDR1 and CDR2: SEHNR, FQNEAQ (reference sequence). The V gene lost 5 bases and the J gene lost 8 bases, with 13 bases spanning the gap. There are 13 residues in the CDR3. This CDR3 is CASSQELADEQFF. The CDR3 region has the DNA TGTGCCAGCAGCCAAGAATTAGCCGATGAGCAGTTCTTC.

This clone was counted a few times. The chain uses TRBV2 and TRBJ2-1; no clear D. The CDR3 consists of 13 residues. Between the trimmed V and J ends, which lost 6 bases and 0 bases, there was a span of 6 bases. The germline V gene has CDR1 SNHLY and CDR2 FYNNEI. The CDR3 nucleotides are TGTGCCAGCAGCGGAGACTCCTACAATGAGCAGTTCTTC. Amino acid sequence: CASSGDSYNEQFF.

V and J are TRBV18 and TRBJ2-7; no definite D call. The germline CDR1 and CDR2 sequences are KGHSH and LQKENI. This CDR3 is 12 amino acids long. Trimming took off 0 bases at V and 7 bases at J, with 7 bases between the two ends. The chain's CDR3 is CASSPPNREQYF. The CDR3 coding sequence is TGTGCCAGCTCACCACCGAATCGGGAGCAGTACTTC.

The rearrangement uses TRBV7-6 and TRBJ2-1; 9 positions agree with TRBD1. Germline CDR1 SGHVS, CDR2 FNYEAQ. Trimming removed 5 bases from V and 3 bases from J; junction bases left unmatched: 8. This CDR3 has 16 amino acids. The CDR3 reads CASSRYRQGGYNEQFF. CDR3 nucleotide sequence: TGTGCCAGCAGCCGCTATCGACAGGGGGGCTACAATGAGCAGTTCTTC.

The V gene is TRBV7-2, the J gene TRBJ2-5; perhaps TRBD1 as D (6 bases). The CDR3 contains 14 residues. V lost 1 base and J lost 5, with 11 bases in between. CDR1 and CDR2 (germline): SGHTA, FQGNSA. CDR3 loop: CASSLVWGQETQYF. The DNA of the CDR3 is TGTGCCAGCAGCTTAGTCTGGGGGCAGGAGACCCAGTACTTC.

J is TRBJ2-3 and V is TRBV10-2; 10 positions agree with TRBD2. CDR3 length: 17 amino acids. Germline V gene sequence: CDR1 WSHSY, CDR2 SAAADI. V gave up 2 bases and J gave up 0 bases; unmatched junction bases: 5. The CDR3 loop reads CASSETGLARSTDTQYF. The CDR3 region has the DNA TGCGCCAGCAGTGAGACGGGACTAGCGAGAAGCACAGATACGCAGTATTTT.

The chain recombines TRBV30 with TRBJ2-1; TRBD2 matches at 8 bases. The J segment lost 1 base and the V segment lost 6 bases, leaving 2 bases of the junction unmatched. Looked up from germline, CDR1 is GTSNPN and CDR2 is SVGIG (reference sequence). This CDR3 contains 13 residues. The CDR3 sequence is CACTSGSYNEQFF. The CDR3, as DNA: TGTGCCTGTACTAGCGGATCCTACAATGAGCAGTTCTTC. Full variable domain (rest looked up from reference TRBV30 and TRBJ2-1): SQTIHQWPATLVQPVGSPLSLECTVEGTSNPNLYWYRQAAGRGLQLLFYSVGIGQISSEVPQNLSASRPQDRQFILSSKKLLLSDSGFYLCACTSGSYNEQFFGPGTRLTVL.

The rearrangement links TRBV19 to TRBJ2-2; D gene unclear. CDR1 and CDR2 from the germline V gene are LNHDA and SQIVND (reference sequence). This CDR3 comprises 14 residues. With 7 bases removed from V and 2 bases from J, the gap between germline ends came to 11 bases. The CDR3 sequence is CASIAQLNTGELFF. CDR3 coding DNA: TGTGCCAGTATCGCACAGTTAAACACCGGGGAGCTGTTTTTT.

The DNA for the CDR3 is TGTGCCAGCGGGGGCACAGCATACAATGAGCAGTTCTTC. Its protein is CASGGTAYNEQFF. J is TRBJ2-1 and V is TRBV2; D may be TRBD1 (6 bases). The ends were cut back, 8 bases at V and 4 bases at J, with 12 bases in the middle. The CDR3 sequence is 13 residues long. Germline loops: CDR1 SNHLY, CDR2 FYNNEI.

This clone was counted between two and nine times. The sample carries other DNA sequences with the same CDR3. The chain recombines TRBV6-1 with TRBJ1-5; 7 nucleotides line up with TRBD1. CDR3 size: 14 residues. Trimming at V came to 4 bases and at J to 7 bases, leaving 7 bases not matched to a gene. Germline-derived CDR1 and CDR2 are MNHNS and SASEGT. CDR3 sequence reads: CASSVEGAMQPQHF. DNA of the CDR3: TGTGCCAGCAGTGTTGAGGGGGCGATGCAGCCCCAGCATTTT.

J is TRBJ1-5 and V is TRBV30; D ambiguous. Trimming took off 5 bases at V and 6 bases at J, with 14 bases between the two ends. This CDR3 spans 13 amino acids. Germline V gene sequence: CDR1 GTSNPN, CDR2 SVGIG (reference sequence). The CDR3 reads CAWGPGSGQPQHF. The CDR3 bases are TGTGCCTGGGGCCCTGGCAGCGGTCAGCCCCAGCATTTT.

The chain joins TRBV4-1 to TRBJ2-5; maybe TRBD1 (5 bases). The V end was cut by 6 bases, the J end by 1 base, with 9 bases between. The CDR3 has 13 amino acids. CDR1 MGHRA and CDR2 YSYEKL come from the germline V gene. CDR3 bases: TGCGCCAGCAGACCAGACAGCCAAGAGACCCAGTACTTC. This encodes CASRPDSQETQYF.

This sequence joins TRBV7-2 and TRBJ2-2; D is unresolved. The V and J ends lost 3 bases and 4 bases respectively, with 6 bases between them. The CDR3 is 13 amino acids. Per the germline V gene, CDR1 is SGHTA and CDR2 is FQGNSA. CDR3: CASSFEVTGELFF. The CDR3 region has the DNA TGTGCCAGCAGCTTCGAGGTCACCGGGGAGCTGTTTTTT.

This chain uses TRBV27 with TRBJ1-5; 8 nucleotides align to TRBD1. Germline lookup yields CDR1 MNHEY and CDR2 SMNVEV (reference sequence). The CDR3 runs to 13 residues. V trimming: 3 bases; J trimming: 9 bases; junction bases outside the gene matches: 4. CDR3 residues: CASSFQGAMPQHF. The CDR3 coding sequence is TGTGCCAGCAGTTTTCAGGGGGCGATGCCCCAGCATTTT.

V and J are TRBV9 and TRBJ2-3; no clear D. V gave up 0 bases and J gave up 3 bases, with 11 bases separating them. There are 15 residues in the CDR3. CDR1 is SGDLS, CDR2 YYNGEE, per germline. Here the CDR3 DNA reads TGTGCCAGCAGCGTAGCTCTCGATCGGACAGATACGCAGTATTTT. Translated: CASSVALDRTDTQYF.

Only a few counts were recorded for this clone. The chain uses TRBV30 and TRBJ1-1, with a tentative D call TRBD1 (5 bases). The CDR3 runs 13 residues. Trimming left V 0 bases short and J 6 bases short, with 11 bases between. From germline, CDR1 is GTSNPN and CDR2 SVGIG (reference sequence). CDR3 DNA: TGTGCCTGGAGTGTAGGAGGGGTTTCTGAAGCTTTCTTT. Encoded protein: CAWSVGGVSEAFF.

The chain carries TRBV11-2 and TRBJ2-3; 10 bases line up with TRBD2. Per the germline V gene, CDR1 is SGHAT and CDR2 is FQNNGV. This CDR3 contains 16 residues. Trimming at V came to 1 base and at J to 3 bases, leaving 4 bases not matched to a gene. The CDR3 DNA reads TGTGCCAGCAGCTTAGGTCTAGCGGGAGTGACAGATACGCAGTATTTT. Its translation: CASSLGLAGVTDTQYF.

The V gene is TRBV7-2, the J gene TRBJ2-3, with D possibly TRBD2 on 6 matching bases. With 1 base removed from V and 6 bases from J, the gap between germline ends came to 20 bases. The germline gives CDR1 SGHTA, CDR2 FQGNSA. This CDR3 comprises 17 residues. CDR3 coding DNA: TGTGCCAGCAGCTTAGATCCGGGACTCCCGTCTCTGGATACGCAGTATTTT. It specifies CASSLDPGLPSLDTQYF.

This chain links TRBV6-1 with TRBJ2-1; no clear D gene. The CDR3 is 15 residues long. The germline V gene encodes CDR1 MNHNS and CDR2 SASEGT. V lost 0 bases to trimming and J lost 7 bases, with 13 bases between them. The CDR3 spells CASSEATGWLNEQFF. Written as DNA, the CDR3 is TGTGCCAGCAGTGAAGCGACTGGTTGGTTGAATGAGCAGTTCTTC.

The V and J genes are TRBV27 and TRBJ1-1; no definite D call. This CDR3 region has 13 residues. Trimming removed 4 bases from V and 2 bases from J, with 8 bases in between. The germline V gene encodes CDR1 MNHEY and CDR2 SMNVEV (reference sequence). The CDR3 protein is CASSYTANTEAFF. For the CDR3, the DNA is TGTGCCAGCAGTTACACAGCCAACACTGAAGCTTTCTTT.

The chain links TRBV9 to TRBJ2-5, with 7 bases matching TRBD2. This CDR3 spans 16 amino acids. Germline loops: CDR1 SGDLS, CDR2 YYNGEE. Trimming cost V 0 bases and J 4 bases; bases outside gene matches: 9. The CDR3 protein is CASSVALGGPRETQYF. Here the CDR3 DNA reads TGTGCCAGCAGCGTAGCTTTGGGAGGGCCTCGAGAGACCCAGTACTTC. Full variable domain (outside the CDR3, taken from reference TRBV9 and TRBJ2-5): DSGVTQTPKHLITATGQRVTLRCSPRSGDLSVYWYQQSLDQGLQFLIQYYNGEERAKGNILERFSAQQFPDLHSELNLSSLELGDSALYFCASSVALGGPRETQYFGPGTRLLVL.

This clone was seen a single time. The V call is TRBV4-2, the J call TRBJ2-3; tentative D call: TRBD2 (6 bases). With 1 base removed from V and 2 bases from J, the gap between germline ends came to 7 bases. This CDR3 is 14 amino acids long. Per the germline V gene, CDR1 is LGHNA and CDR2 is YNFKEQ. CDR3 DNA sequence: TGTGCCAGCAGCCAAGGCGGGAACACAGATACGCAGTATTTT. Its protein product is CASSQGGNTDTQYF.

This clone was seen once. The chain combines TRBV7-9 with TRBJ1-2, with D tentatively TRBD1 (5 bases). This CDR3 spans 14 amino acids. Trimming shortened V by 4 bases and J by 2 bases, and 11 bases separated the two germline ends. Germline CDR1 and CDR2: SEHNR and FQNEAQ (reference sequence). DNA of the CDR3: TGTGCCAGCAGCTCGGGACTGACGAACTATGGCTACACCTTC. This codes for CASSSGLTNYGYTF.

The chain links TRBV11-3 to TRBJ2-1; 8 bases are shared with TRBD2. Per the germline V gene, CDR1 is SGHNT and CDR2 is YENEEA. V lost 5 bases and J lost 3; bases outside the gene matches: 3. The CDR3 is 14 amino acids. CDR3 in amino acids: CASSAGRGYNEQFF. Here the CDR3 DNA reads TGTGCCAGCAGCGCCGGGAGGGGCTACAATGAGCAGTTCTTC.

This sequence joins TRBV2 and TRBJ2-7; weak D call: TRBD2 (6 bases). The CDR3 contains 15 residues. The V end lost 6 bases, the J end lost 0 bases, and 15 bases lay between the germline ends. CDR1 and CDR2 (germline): SNHLY, FYNNEI. The CDR3 nucleotides are TGTGCCAGCAGGGAACTCGCGGGACCCTCCTACGAGCAGTACTTC. Residues: CASRELAGPSYEQYF.

The chain joins TRBV10-1 to TRBJ1-1; 10 bases match TRBD1. J gave up 4 bases and V 6 bases, and 2 bases lay outside the gene matches. The germline CDR1 and CDR2 sequences are WNHNN and SYGVQD (reference sequence). The CDR3 consists of 13 residues. In DNA, the CDR3 is TGCGCCAGCAGAAGACAGGGGGCCACTGAAGCTTTCTTT. Translation gives CASRRQGATEAFF.

This chain connects TRBV4-2 to TRBJ2-7; 7 bases match TRBD2. The V gene's germline CDR1 is LGHNA and CDR2 YNFKEQ. This CDR3 has 17 residues. J gave up 3 bases and V 1 base, and 12 bases lay outside the gene matches. The DNA for the CDR3 is TGTGCCAGCAGCCAAGGTTTCCCGGGACTACCGAACTACGAGCAGTACTTC. The encoded protein is CASSQGFPGLPNYEQYF.

The rearrangement joins TRBV14 to TRBJ2-7; D is possibly TRBD1 (6 bases). The CDR3 totals 16 residues. Trimming pared 4 bases from V and 1 base from J, leaving 17 bases between. Germline CDR1 is SGHDN and CDR2 is FVKESK. Here the CDR3 reads CASSRTGRGPSYEQYF. The DNA for the CDR3 is TGTGCCAGCAGCCGTACAGGGAGAGGTCCATCCTACGAGCAGTACTTC.